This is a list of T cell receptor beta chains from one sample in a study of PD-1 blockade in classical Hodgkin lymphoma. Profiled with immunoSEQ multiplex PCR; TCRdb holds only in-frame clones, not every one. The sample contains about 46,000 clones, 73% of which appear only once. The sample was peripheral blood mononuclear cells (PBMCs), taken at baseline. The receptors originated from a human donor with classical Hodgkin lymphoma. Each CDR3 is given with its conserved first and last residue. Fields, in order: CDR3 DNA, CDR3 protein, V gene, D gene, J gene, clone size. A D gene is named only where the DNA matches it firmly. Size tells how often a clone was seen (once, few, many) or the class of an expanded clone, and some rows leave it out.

TGTGCCAGCAGGAGGGACAGGACGGCTGGAAACACCATATATTTT | CASRRDRTAGNTIYF | TRBV2 | TRBD1 | TRBJ1-3 | .
TGTGCCAGCAGCGTAGCCCCGCAAGAGACCCAGTACTTC | CASSVAPQETQYF | TRBV9 | . | TRBJ2-5 | .
TGTGCCATCAGTGATTATGCAGCGGCTGGCGGAAACACCATATATTTT | CAISDYAAAGGNTIYF | TRBV10-3 | . | TRBJ1-3 | .
TGTGCCAGCAGCCAAGAAGGTGGCGGGAGCTCCTACAATGAGCAGTTCTTC | CASSQEGGGSSYNEQFF | TRBV4-2 | TRBD2 | TRBJ2-1 | .
TGCGCCAGCAGCCGCGATAGGTACGAGCAGTACTTC | CASSRDRYEQYF | TRBV5-1 | . | TRBJ2-7 | .
TGTGCCAGCTCACCGCCGGGACAGGGGTATGGCTACACCTTC | CASSPPGQGYGYTF | TRBV18 | TRBD1 | TRBJ1-2 | once
TGTGCCATCACCGGGACATCGAACACTGAAGCTTTCTTT | CAITGTSNTEAFF | TRBV10-3 | . | TRBJ1-1 | .
TGCGGGGGGCGGGTTACTGGCGGCTACACCTTC | CGGRVTGGYTF | TRBV20-1 | . | TRBJ1-2 | .
TGTGCCAGCGTTAGGACAGGGATAAGCTATGGCTACACCTTC | CASVRTGISYGYTF | TRBV19 | TRBD1 | TRBJ1-2 | .
TGTGCCAGCAGTCCGGGGACAGCCTACGAGCAGTACTTC | CASSPGTAYEQYF | TRBV27 | TRBD1 | TRBJ2-7 | few
TGTGCCAGCAGTTCCACCGGAGACGAGCAGTACTTC | CASSSTGDEQYF | TRBV27 | . | TRBJ2-7 | .
TGTGCCAGCAGCTTAGGGGTCAATGAGCAGTTCTTC | CASSLGVNEQFF | TRBV7-9 | . | TRBJ2-1 | once
TGTGCCAGTACAACGTATGGGGGACACTCGGTTCTATCCCAGCATTTT | CASTTYGGHSVLSQHF | TRBV19 | . | TRBJ1-5 | .
TGTGCCAGCAGCTCATATAGGAACACTGAAGCTTTCTTT | CASSSYRNTEAFF | TRBV13 | . | TRBJ1-1 | few
TGTGCCAGCAGCCAATTAGGGCCCTCCTCTGGAAACACCATATATTTT | CASSQLGPSSGNTIYF | TRBV14 | . | TRBJ1-3 | .
TGTGCCAGTAAAGGAGAGTATAGCAATCAGCCCCAGCATTTT | CASKGEYSNQPQHF | TRBV19 | . | TRBJ1-5 | once
TGCGCCAGCAGCCAATTTTGGGTCATCAATCAGCCCCAGCATTTT | CASSQFWVINQPQHF | TRBV4-1 | . | TRBJ1-5 | few
TGCGCCAGCAGCTTACAGGCAGTGTCCGGGGAGCTGTTTTTT | CASSLQAVSGELFF | TRBV5-1 | . | TRBJ2-2 | .
TGTGCCAGCGCAGGGAGCACTGAAGCTTTCTTT | CASAGSTEAFF | TRBV6-4 | . | TRBJ1-1 | few
TGCGCCAGCAGCTTGACTAGCGGAGTTGGAGTTTACAATGAGCAGTTCTTC | CASSLTSGVGVYNEQFF | TRBV5-1 | TRBD2 | TRBJ2-1 | .
TGCGCCAGCAGTAACAGGGCCTACGAGCAGTACTTC | CASSNRAYEQYF | TRBV5-1 | . | TRBJ2-7 | .
TGTGCCTGGAGTGGCTCTGGAAACACCATATATTTT | CAWSGSGNTIYF | TRBV30 | . | TRBJ1-3 | .
TGCGCCAGCAGGGGACAACAGGGGGGTGGGGAGACCCAGTACTTC | CASRGQQGGGETQYF | TRBV5-1 | TRBD1 | TRBJ2-5 | .
TGCGCCAGCAGCTTGGTTGGAGCTGGGGGCCAAGAGACCCAGTACTTC | CASSLVGAGGQETQYF | TRBV5-1 | . | TRBJ2-5 | .
TGTGCCAGCAGCGTCGTGGGGGGAAGTAATGAAAAACTGTTTTTT | CASSVVGGSNEKLFF | TRBV6-5 | . | TRBJ1-4 | .
TGTGCCAGCAGTGAAGCGGGACAGCACTCCTACGAGCAGTACTTC | CASSEAGQHSYEQYF | TRBV2 | TRBD1 | TRBJ2-7 | .
TGCGCCAGCAGCCTAGGGACAACTAATGAAAAACTGTTTTTT | CASSLGTTNEKLFF | TRBV5-1 | . | TRBJ1-4 | .
TGTGCCAGTCGGAACCTAGCGGGTAGCACAGATACGCAGTATTTT | CASRNLAGSTDTQYF | TRBV2 | TRBD2 | TRBJ2-3 | once
TGCGCCAGCAGCCCCGGGACAGGGGTCACTGAAGCTTTCTTT | CASSPGTGVTEAFF | TRBV5-1 | TRBD1 | TRBJ1-1 | .
TGCGCCAGCAGCCGGGACAGGCGGGACGAGCAGTACTTC | CASSRDRRDEQYF | TRBV5-1 | TRBD1 | TRBJ2-7 | .
TGTGCCAGCAGCTCTTACAGGGGAAAGAACACTGAAGCTTTCTTT | CASSSYRGKNTEAFF | TRBV5-8 | TRBD1 | TRBJ1-1 | .
TGTGCCAGTAGTGTGTTAACCGCACAGGATAATGAAAAACTGTTTTTT | CASSVLTAQDNEKLFF | TRBV19 | . | TRBJ1-4 | .
TGTGCCTGGACCGTGGGGGGGAACACTGAAGCTTTCTTT | CAWTVGGNTEAFF | TRBV30 | . | TRBJ1-1 | .
TGTGCCTGGAGTGTACGAGGGGACACCCACGAGCAGTACTTC | CAWSVRGDTHEQYF | TRBV30 | . | TRBJ2-7 | .
TGTGCCAGCAGCCTCTCAGGGGCTGAAGCTTTCTTT | CASSLSGAEAFF | TRBV4-2 | . | TRBJ1-1 | few
TGTGCCAGCAGCCTGGGGGCAGCACTTCTTAATCAGCCCCAGCATTTT | CASSLGAALLNQPQHF | TRBV5-6 | . | TRBJ1-5 | .
TGCGCCAGCAGCCAAGCCGGGACGCCTAATAATGAAAAACTGTTTTTT | CASSQAGTPNNEKLFF | TRBV4-1 | . | TRBJ1-4 | .
TGCAGCGTTGCAAAAGGTTCAGGGCTTATCTACGAGCAGTACTTC | CSVAKGSGLIYEQYF | TRBV29-1 | . | TRBJ2-7 | once
TGCGCCAGCAATTTACAGGGGCACTCCTACAATGAGCAGTTCTTC | CASNLQGHSYNEQFF | TRBV10-2 | TRBD1 | TRBJ2-1 | .
TGTGCCAGCAGTGACTTCAAAGGGACAGGGAGTTCAGATACGCAGTATTTT | CASSDFKGTGSSDTQYF | TRBV6-4 | TRBD1 | TRBJ2-3 | .
TGTGCCAGCAGTGGGGGCGAGAACACTGAAGCTTTCTTT | CASSGGENTEAFF | TRBV2 | . | TRBJ1-1 | .
TGTGCCAGCAGCGCAGCGGGGGGAGGATACAATGAGCAGTTCTTC | CASSAAGGGYNEQFF | TRBV9 | TRBD2 | TRBJ2-1 | .
TGTGCCAGCAGTTTTTCAGTCAGGGGGAGAACTGAAGCTTTCTTT | CASSFSVRGRTEAFF | TRBV27 | TRBD1 | TRBJ1-1 | .
TGCGCCAGCAGCTTGGGTAGGACAGTCTCCTATGGCTACACCTTC | CASSLGRTVSYGYTF | TRBV5-1 | . | TRBJ1-2 | .
TGTGCCAGCAGCTTATCCGGGTCACCCCTCCACTTT | CASSLSGSPLHF | TRBV11-3 | . | TRBJ1-6 | .
TGTGCCAGCAGCGTAAGGGGGCTTGGACCAGATACGCAGTATTTT | CASSVRGLGPDTQYF | TRBV9 | TRBD1 | TRBJ2-3 | .